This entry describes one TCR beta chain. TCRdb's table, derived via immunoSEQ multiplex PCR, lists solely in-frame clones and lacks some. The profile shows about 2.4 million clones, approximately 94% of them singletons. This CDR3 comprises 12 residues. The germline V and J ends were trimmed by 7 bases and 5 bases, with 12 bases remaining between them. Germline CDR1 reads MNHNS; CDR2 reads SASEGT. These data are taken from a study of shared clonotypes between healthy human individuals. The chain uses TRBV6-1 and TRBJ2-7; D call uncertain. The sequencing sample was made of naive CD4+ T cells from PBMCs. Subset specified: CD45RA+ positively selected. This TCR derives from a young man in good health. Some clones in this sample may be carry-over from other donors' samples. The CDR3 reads CASTGVSDEQYF. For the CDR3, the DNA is TGTGCCAGCACGGGCGTAAGTGACGAGCAGTACTTC.